This TCR beta chain was observed in a study of CD8 T cells in ankylosing spondylitis (dated by TCRdb to the late 2010s). Regarding the complete study: The study set out to find disease-linked TCR variants by profiling T cell receptor beta repertoires in ankylosing spondylitis patients and healthy donors. Peripheral blood was sampled, and synovial fluid was additionally collected from ankylosing spondylitis patients. In total, the full study cohort was made up of 110 or so healthy donors and 25 to 30 ankylosing spondylitis patients. What the work shows at the level of the full study, not this receptor alone: Significant enrichment of the disease-linked clones was reported in matched synovial fluid samples from ankylosing spondylitis patients. Some TCR beta motif variants had previously been reported in synovial fluid and blood of reactive arthritis patients, which suggested common disease-initiation mechanisms. A TCR beta motif of eight highly homologous amino acid variants appeared characteristic of blood from ankylosing spondylitis patients. The disease-linked clones showed a CD8+ phenotype and occurred at relatively low frequencies in peripheral blood.

Sequencing relied on an Illumina HiSeq 2500. Quantitative 5'-RACE with molecular barcodes was the method used to prepare the TCR beta libraries. Regarding the original processing steps: Disease-linked TCR variants were identified with a new computational method built on a probabilistic model of VDJ rearrangement. TCRdb ran its own pipeline on the public reads, namely fastp trimming at Q25 and MiXCR clone calling, and kept in-frame beta chains. CDR3 protein sequences are deduplicated, and each keeps its most common genes and DNA. None of the V and J calls come from the authors' own analysis; TCRdb made them. The sample has about 140,000 distinct CDR3 sequences on record, 7% to 9% of them singletons. The top ten clonotypes cover approximately 7% of the sample. CDR1 is given as MNHEY and CDR2 as SMNVEV, both from the germline V gene (reference sequence). The junction shows trimming of 3 bases on V and 2 bases on J, plus 14 bases between the germline ends. The CDR3 runs 15 amino acids, cysteine and phenylalanine included. Only the CDR3 portion is preserved as DNA: 45 bases, with reading frame beginning at the first base.

For each ankylosing spondylitis patient, the synovial fluid sample was matched to a blood sample from that same patient. Worth noting for this clonotype: Its recognized antigen is unknown. This may come from a read error, since a much larger clone is one base off.

This receptor was obtained from a male donor with ankylosing spondylitis. Sequenced sample: synovial fluid, either unsorted or a sorted T cell fraction (not recorded which). Recombination connected TRBV27 to TRBJ2-7; a confident D gene designation cannot be given. The DNA sequence reads TGTGCCAGCAGTTTTGGTGTTAGAGACCCCTACGAGCAGTACTTC. This codes for CASSFGVRDPYEQYF.